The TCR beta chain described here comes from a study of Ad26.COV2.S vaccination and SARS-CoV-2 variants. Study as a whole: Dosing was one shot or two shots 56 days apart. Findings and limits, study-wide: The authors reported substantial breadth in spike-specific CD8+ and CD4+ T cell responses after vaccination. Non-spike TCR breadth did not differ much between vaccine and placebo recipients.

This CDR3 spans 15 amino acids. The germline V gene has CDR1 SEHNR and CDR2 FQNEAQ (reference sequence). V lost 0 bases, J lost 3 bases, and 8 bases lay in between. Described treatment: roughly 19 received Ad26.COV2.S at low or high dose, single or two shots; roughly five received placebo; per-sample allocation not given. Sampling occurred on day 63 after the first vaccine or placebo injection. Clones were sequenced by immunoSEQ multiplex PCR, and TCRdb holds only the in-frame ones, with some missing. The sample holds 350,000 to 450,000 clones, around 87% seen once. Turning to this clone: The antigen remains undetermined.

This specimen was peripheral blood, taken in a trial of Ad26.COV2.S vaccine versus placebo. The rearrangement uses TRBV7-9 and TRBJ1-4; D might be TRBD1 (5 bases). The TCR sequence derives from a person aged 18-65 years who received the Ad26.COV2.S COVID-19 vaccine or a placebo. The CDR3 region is CASSLARGANEKLFF. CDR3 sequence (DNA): TGTGCCAGCAGCTTAGCGCGGGGGGCTAATGAAAAACTGTTTTTT.